Listed below are T cell receptor beta chains from one sample, sequenced in a study of cytomegalovirus exposure and HLA in healthy donors. Generated by immunoSEQ multiplex PCR, the TCRdb table keeps only in-frame clones and is missing some. The sample lists 140,000 or so clones, roughly nine tenths seen once, with about 0.7% in the top ten. Material: PBMCs. These TCRs come from a man between 18 and 35 years old in good health and CMV-seronegative. Each CDR3 is given without its conserved first and last residue. Fields, in order: D gene, V gene, J gene, CDR3 protein. A D gene is named only where the DNA matches it firmly.

-	TRBV9	TRBJ1-2	ASSSPPRAHGYT
-	TRBV6-1	TRBJ2-3	ASSGRQGGTDTQY
-	TRBV2	TRBJ2-1	ASGGQGTGTRGQF
-	TRBV7-8	TRBJ1-1	ASSPRTEFNTEAF
TRBD1	TRBV7-9	TRBJ1-2	ASSLEQGATVYGYT
-	TRBV9	TRBJ2-5	ASSVAGWYQETQY
-	TRBV7-2	TRBJ2-2	ASSRGGAGINTGELF
-	TRBV6-5	TRBJ1-1	ASSYNGRQGDEAF
TRBD1	TRBV5-6	TRBJ1-1	ASSLGPTGRAF
-	TRBV7-9	TRBJ1-2	ASSLASVSNYGYT
-	TRBV7-8	TRBJ2-3	ASSLALGHSTDTQY
-	TRBV5-1	TRBJ2-1	ASSLDPVSSSYNEQF
TRBD1	TRBV9	TRBJ1-1	ASSVGYDRGPEAF
TRBD1	TRBV27	TRBJ2-7	ASSLMAGQGPYEQY
TRBD2	TRBV6-6	TRBJ2-2	ASSSFGGSGAGELF
-	TRBV18	TRBJ2-1	ASSPGGTGELQF
-	TRBV6-1	TRBJ2-3	ASSDGGLAGDTQY
-	TRBV7-2	TRBJ2-1	ASSFSHMVDEQF
TRBD1	TRBV7-2	TRBJ1-1	ASSYQTGDTEAF
TRBD1	TRBV4-1	TRBJ1-1	ASSRGQGIWSTEAF
-	TRBV5-1	TRBJ1-6	ASSPRGSPLH
TRBD2	TRBV4-3	TRBJ2-1	ASSQELAGYNEQF
-	TRBV4-2	TRBJ2-5	ASSQHLGAGETQY
TRBD1	TRBV4-3	TRBJ1-1	ASSMTGVRTEAF
-	TRBV4-3	TRBJ1-1	ASSQDPGTEAF
TRBD1	TRBV7-9	TRBJ1-2	ASSRWGQNYGYT
TRBD2	TRBV5-4	TRBJ2-5	ASSLSGGKETQY
-	TRBV27	TRBJ1-6	ASREDSNYNSPLH
-	TRBV28	TRBJ2-5	ASLSTSFETQY
TRBD1	TRBV29-1	TRBJ1-2	SVEKRDRVYGYT
-	TRBV4-3	TRBJ2-1	ASSQDLGGTSYNEQF
TRBD1	TRBV6-4	TRBJ2-3	ASSDSQGADTQY
-	TRBV5-1	TRBJ2-3	ASSLGASVKTDTQY
-	TRBV7-2	TRBJ2-5	ASSSILQETQY
-	TRBV6-1	TRBJ1-1	ASSGSTRAVNTEAF
-	TRBV10-3	TRBJ1-1	AISRGQRNTEAF
-	TRBV12-2	TRBJ1-2	ASRSDTHGYT
TRBD1	TRBV5-1	TRBJ1-6	ASSLDRGSYNSPLH
-	TRBV5-6	TRBJ1-5	ASSRGQTNQPQH
-	TRBV6-5	TRBJ1-2	ASSYYRGYT
TRBD2	TRBV30	TRBJ2-5	AWSRLAGEKTQY
TRBD1	TRBV7-3	TRBJ1-3	ASSLNPGGLGSGNTIY
TRBD1	TRBV30	TRBJ1-3	AWSYRGRGNTIY
TRBD1	TRBV27	TRBJ2-2	ASSWTGKLPGELF
TRBD1	TRBV6-1	TRBJ1-2	ASSAHLPGQAIYGYT
TRBD1	TRBV29-1	TRBJ1-2	SVVGTGGNFYGYT
-	TRBV1	TRBJ1-5	TSSQKPKTGNSNQPQH
-	TRBV7-2	TRBJ1-1	ASSLVGRTEAF
TRBD1	TRBV7-9	TRBJ2-7	ASSEDRYEQY
-	TRBV30	TRBJ2-5	AWSDLQETQY
TRBD2	TRBV9	TRBJ2-3	ASSPGTSGSSV
-	TRBV14	TRBJ2-5	ASSPLGETQY
TRBD1	TRBV27	TRBJ1-4	ASGAPAGGREKLF
-	TRBV7-2	TRBJ2-1	ASSLRVEGGF
TRBD1	TRBV7-9	TRBJ1-1	ASSLRPGQGLQAAF